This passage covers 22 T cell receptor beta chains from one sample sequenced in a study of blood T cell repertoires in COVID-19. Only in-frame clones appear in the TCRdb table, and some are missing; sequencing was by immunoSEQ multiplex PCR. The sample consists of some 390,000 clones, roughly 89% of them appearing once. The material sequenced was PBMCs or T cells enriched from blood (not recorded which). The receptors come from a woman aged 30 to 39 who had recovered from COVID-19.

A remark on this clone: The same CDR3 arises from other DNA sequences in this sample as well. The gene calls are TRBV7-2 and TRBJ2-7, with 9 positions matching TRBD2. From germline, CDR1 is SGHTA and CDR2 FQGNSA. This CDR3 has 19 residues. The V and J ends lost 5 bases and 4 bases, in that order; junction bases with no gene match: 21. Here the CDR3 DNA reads TGTGCCAGCAGCCCCTGGCGGGCTAGCGGGGCCACGAACTCTTACGAGCAGTACTTC. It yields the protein CASSPWRASGATNSYEQYF.

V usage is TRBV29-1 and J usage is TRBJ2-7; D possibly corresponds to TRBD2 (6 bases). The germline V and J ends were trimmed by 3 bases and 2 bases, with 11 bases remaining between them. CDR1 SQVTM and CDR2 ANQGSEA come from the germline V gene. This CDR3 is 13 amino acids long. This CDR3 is CSVESGDTYEQYF. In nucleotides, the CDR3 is TGCAGCGTTGAGTCGGGGGATACCTACGAGCAGTACTTC.

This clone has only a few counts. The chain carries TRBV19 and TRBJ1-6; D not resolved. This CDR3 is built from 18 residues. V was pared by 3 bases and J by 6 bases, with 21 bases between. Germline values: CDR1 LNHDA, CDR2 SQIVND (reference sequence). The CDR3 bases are TGTGCCAGTAGTATGTCCCGGGTAGTACCCGGTCCTAATTCACCCCTCCACTTT. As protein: CASSMSRVVPGPNSPLHF. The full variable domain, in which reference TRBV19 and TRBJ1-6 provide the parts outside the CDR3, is DGGITQSPKYLFRKEGQNVTLSCEQNLNHDAMYWYRQDPGQGLRLIYYSQIVNDFQKGDIAEGYSVSREKKESFPLTVTSAQKNPTAFYLCASSMSRVVPGPNSPLHFGNGTRLTVT.

The CDR3 protein is CASSELDRVSYNEQFF. The DNA of the CDR3 is TGTGCCAGCAGTGAATTGGACAGGGTCTCCTACAATGAGCAGTTCTTC. The rearrangement links TRBV2 to TRBJ2-1; 8 bases map to TRBD1. Germline assignment: CDR1 SNHLY and CDR2 FYNNEI. The CDR3 spans 16 residues. J lost 0 bases, V lost 2 bases, and 3 bases had no gene match.

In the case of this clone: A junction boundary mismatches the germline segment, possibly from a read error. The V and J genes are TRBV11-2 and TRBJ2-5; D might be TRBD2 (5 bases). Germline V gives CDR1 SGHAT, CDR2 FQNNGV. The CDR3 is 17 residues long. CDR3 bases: TGTGTCAGCAGCTCACTCCAGAAGCGGACGTACCAAGAGACCCAGTACTTC. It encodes CVSSSLQKRTYQETQYF. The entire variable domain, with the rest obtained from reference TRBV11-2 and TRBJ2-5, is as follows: EAGVAQSPRYKIIEKRQSVAFWCNPISGHATLYWYQQILGQGPKLLIQFQNNGVVDDSQLPKDRFSAERLKGVDSTLKIQPAKLEDSAVYLCVSSSLQKRTYQETQYFGPGTRLLVL.

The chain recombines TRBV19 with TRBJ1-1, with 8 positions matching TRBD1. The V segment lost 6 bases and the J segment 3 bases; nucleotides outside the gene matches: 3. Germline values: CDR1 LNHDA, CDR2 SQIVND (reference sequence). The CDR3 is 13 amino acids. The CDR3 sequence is CASRDRVDTEAFF. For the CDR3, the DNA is TGTGCCAGTAGGGACAGGGTGGACACTGAAGCTTTCTTT. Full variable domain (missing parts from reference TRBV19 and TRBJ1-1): DGGITQSPKYLFRKEGQNVTLSCEQNLNHDAMYWYRQDPGQGLRLIYYSQIVNDFQKGDIAEGYSVSREKKESFPLTVTSAQKNPTAFYLCASRDRVDTEAFFGQGTRLTVV.

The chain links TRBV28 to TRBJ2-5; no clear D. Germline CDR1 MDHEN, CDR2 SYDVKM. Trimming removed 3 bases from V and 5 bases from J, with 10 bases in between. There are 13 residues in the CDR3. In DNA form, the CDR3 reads TGTGCCAGCAGTTTTGGGCGTCGGGAGACCCAGTACTTC. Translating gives CASSFGRRETQYF.

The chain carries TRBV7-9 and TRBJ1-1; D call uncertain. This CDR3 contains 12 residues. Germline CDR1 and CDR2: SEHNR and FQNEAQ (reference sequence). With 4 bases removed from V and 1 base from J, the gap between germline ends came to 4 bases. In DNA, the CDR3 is TGTGCCAGCAGCTACAGGAACACTGAAGCTTTCTTT. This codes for CASSYRNTEAFF.

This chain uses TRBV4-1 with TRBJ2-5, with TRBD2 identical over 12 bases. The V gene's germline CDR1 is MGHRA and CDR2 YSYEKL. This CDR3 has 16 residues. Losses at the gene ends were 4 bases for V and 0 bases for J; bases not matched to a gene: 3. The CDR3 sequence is CASSPGLAGYQETQYF. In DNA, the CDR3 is TGCGCCAGCAGCCCCGGACTAGCGGGGTACCAAGAGACCCAGTACTTC.

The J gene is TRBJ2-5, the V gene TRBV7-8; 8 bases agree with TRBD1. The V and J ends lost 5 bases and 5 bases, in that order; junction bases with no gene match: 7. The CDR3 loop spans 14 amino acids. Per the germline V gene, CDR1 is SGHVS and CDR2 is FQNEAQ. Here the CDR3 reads CASSPRTGSETQYF. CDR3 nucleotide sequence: TGTGCCAGCAGCCCCCGGACAGGGTCGGAGACCCAGTACTTC. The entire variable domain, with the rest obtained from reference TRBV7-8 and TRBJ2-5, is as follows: GAGVSQSPRYKVAKRGQDVALRCDPISGHVSLFWYQQALGQGPEFLTYFQNEAQLDKSGLPSDRFFAERPEGSVSTLKIQRTQQEDSAVYLCASSPRTGSETQYFGPGTRLLVL.

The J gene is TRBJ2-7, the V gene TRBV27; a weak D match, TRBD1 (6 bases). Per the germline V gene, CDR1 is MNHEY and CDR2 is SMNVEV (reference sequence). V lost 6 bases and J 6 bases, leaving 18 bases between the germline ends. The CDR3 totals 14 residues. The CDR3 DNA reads TGTGCCAGCAGCACCCGCCTTACAGGGATCGAGCAGTACTTC. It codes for CASSTRLTGIEQYF.

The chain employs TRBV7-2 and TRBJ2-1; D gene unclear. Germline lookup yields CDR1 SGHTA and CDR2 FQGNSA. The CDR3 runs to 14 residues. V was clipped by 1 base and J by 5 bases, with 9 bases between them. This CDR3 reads CASSLVSLNNEQFF. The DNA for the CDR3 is TGTGCCAGCAGCTTAGTGAGCCTTAACAATGAGCAGTTCTTC.

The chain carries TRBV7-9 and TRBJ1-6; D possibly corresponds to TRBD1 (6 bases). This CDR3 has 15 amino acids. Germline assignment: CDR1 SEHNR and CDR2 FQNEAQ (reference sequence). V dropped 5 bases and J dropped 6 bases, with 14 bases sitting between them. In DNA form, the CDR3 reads TGTGCCAGCAGCCCAGGGGCCGTTCTTAATTCACCCCTCCACTTT. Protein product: CASSPGAVLNSPLHF.

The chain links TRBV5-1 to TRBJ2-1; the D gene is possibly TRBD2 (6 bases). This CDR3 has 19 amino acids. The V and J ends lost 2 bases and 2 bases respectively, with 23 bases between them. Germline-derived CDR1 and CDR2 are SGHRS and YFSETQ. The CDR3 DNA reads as TGCGCCAGCAGCTTTATACAGTTTCCGGGAGAGGCGGCCTACAATGAGCAGTTCTTC. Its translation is CASSFIQFPGEAAYNEQFF.

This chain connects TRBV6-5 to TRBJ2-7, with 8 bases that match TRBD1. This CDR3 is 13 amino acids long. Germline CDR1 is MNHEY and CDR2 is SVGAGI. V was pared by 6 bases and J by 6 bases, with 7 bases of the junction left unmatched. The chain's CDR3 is CASSRQGHGEQYF. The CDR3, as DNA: TGTGCCAGCAGCCGACAGGGGCATGGCGAGCAGTACTTC.

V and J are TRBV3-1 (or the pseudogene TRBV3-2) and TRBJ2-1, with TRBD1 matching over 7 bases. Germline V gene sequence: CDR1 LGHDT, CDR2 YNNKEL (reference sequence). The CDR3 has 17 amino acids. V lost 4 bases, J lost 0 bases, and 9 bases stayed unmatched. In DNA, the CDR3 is TGTGCCAGCAGCCTTACAGGGGCCGTGGGCTCCTACAATGAGCAGTTCTTC. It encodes CASSLTGAVGSYNEQFF.

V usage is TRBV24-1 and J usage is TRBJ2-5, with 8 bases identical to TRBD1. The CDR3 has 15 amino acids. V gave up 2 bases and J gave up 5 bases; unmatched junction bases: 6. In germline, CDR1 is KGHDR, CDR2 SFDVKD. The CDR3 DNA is TGTGCCACCAGTGATTCCAGGGGGCTGGGGGAGACCCAGTACTTC. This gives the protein CATSDSRGLGETQYF.

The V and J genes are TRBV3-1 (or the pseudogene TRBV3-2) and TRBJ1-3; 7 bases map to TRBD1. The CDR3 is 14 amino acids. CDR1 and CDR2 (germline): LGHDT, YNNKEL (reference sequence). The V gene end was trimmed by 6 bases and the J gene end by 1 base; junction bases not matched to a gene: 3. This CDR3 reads CASRQQGSGNTIYF. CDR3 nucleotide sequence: TGTGCCAGCAGGCAACAGGGGTCTGGAAACACCATATATTTT.

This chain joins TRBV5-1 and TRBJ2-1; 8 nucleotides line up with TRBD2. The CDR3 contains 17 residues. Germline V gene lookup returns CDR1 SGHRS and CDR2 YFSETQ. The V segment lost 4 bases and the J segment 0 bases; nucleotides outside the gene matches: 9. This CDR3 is CASSAAGAGSSYNEQFF. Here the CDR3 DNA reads TGCGCCAGCAGCGCAGCGGGGGCAGGGAGCTCCTACAATGAGCAGTTCTTC.

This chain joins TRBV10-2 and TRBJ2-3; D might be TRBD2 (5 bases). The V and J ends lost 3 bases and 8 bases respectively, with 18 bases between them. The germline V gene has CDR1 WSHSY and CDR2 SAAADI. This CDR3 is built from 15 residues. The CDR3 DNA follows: TGCGCCAGCAGTGAAATGTTGAGGGCTTACAGTACGCAGTATTTT. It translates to CASSEMLRAYSTQYF.

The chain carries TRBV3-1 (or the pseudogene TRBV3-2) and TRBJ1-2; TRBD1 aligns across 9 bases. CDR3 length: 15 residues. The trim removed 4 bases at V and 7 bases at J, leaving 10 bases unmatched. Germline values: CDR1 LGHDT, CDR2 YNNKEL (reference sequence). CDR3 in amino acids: CASSPNRDRVPGYTF. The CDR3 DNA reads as TGTGCCAGCAGCCCCAACCGGGACAGGGTTCCTGGCTACACCTTC.

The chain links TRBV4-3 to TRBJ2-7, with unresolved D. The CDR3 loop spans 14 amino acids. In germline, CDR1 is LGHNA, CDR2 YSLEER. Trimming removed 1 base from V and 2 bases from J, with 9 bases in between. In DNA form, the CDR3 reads TGCGCCAGCAGCCAAGGAACAGTAACCTACGAGCAGTACTTC. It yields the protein CASSQGTVTYEQYF.